This T cell receptor beta chain was documented in a study of human T cells and chemical hapten exposure. This sample's time point: patch test 1, 2 weeks after DPC sensitization. The treatment was: therapeutic diphenylcyclopropenone sensitization with weekly scalp DPC. TCRdb passed the RACE reads through MiXCR, listing each CDR3 protein once. The repertoire holds just under 350,000 distinct CDR3 sequences, around 7% seen once, with 8.4% in the top ten. The CDR3 has 17 residues. V shed 2 bases, J shed 7 bases, and the junction held 15 bases outside the gene matches. Per the germline V gene, CDR1 is SGHKS and CDR2 is YYEKEE (reference sequence).

The sample here was whole blood, taken in connection with sensitization to the hapten diphenylcyclopropenone (DPC). The clonotype was recovered from a woman under 30 with alopecia areata. Some clones in this sample may be carry-over from other donors' samples. The V and J genes are TRBV5-5 and TRBJ2-3; 8 positions agree with TRBD1. CDR3 protein: CASSLTPDRGSWNTQYF. CDR3 nucleotide sequence: TGTGCCAGCAGCTTAACGCCCGACAGGGGCTCTTGGAATACGCAGTATTTT.